This is a list of T cell receptor beta chains from one sample in a study of cytomegalovirus exposure and HLA in healthy donors. TCRdb keeps only in-frame clones here, not all; method: immunoSEQ multiplex PCR. This sample yields about 190,000 clones, of which about 76% are seen a single time; roughly 1.5% belongs to the top ten. Material: PBMCs. These receptors were taken from a woman in her forties or fifties in good health and CMV-seronegative. Both conserved end residues are part of each CDR3. The D gene is left open where the match is weak. Part of the rows lack a size; the others show once, few, many or a class for expanded clones.

CDR3 length	D gene	V gene	clone size	J gene	CDR3 protein	CDR3 DNA
13	NA	TRBV19	NA	TRBJ1-4	CASSIRGIRKLFF	TGTGCCAGTAGTATAAGGGGGATCCGAAAACTGTTTTTT
13	NA	TRBV28	NA	TRBJ2-7	CASSSNPHGEQYF	TGTGCCAGCAGTTCTAATCCCCATGGCGAGCAGTACTTC
13	NA	TRBV18	NA	TRBJ2-7	CASSPTGPYEQYF	TGTGCCAGCTCCCCGACAGGACCCTACGAGCAGTACTTC
15	NA	TRBV15	few	TRBJ1-5	CATSSSGGSNQPQHF	TGTGCCACCAGCAGTTCGGGGGGAAGCAATCAGCCCCAGCATTTT
14	NA	TRBV9	NA	TRBJ1-5	CASSPQGSNQPQHF	TGTGCCAGCAGCCCTCAGGGGAGCAATCAGCCCCAGCATTTT
13	NA	TRBV19	NA	TRBJ1-5	CASSLAVGQPQHF	TGTGCCAGTAGCCTGGCGGTTGGGCAGCCCCAGCATTTT
17	NA	TRBV9	NA	TRBJ1-2	CASSGGPAGRTHYGYTF	TGTGCCAGCAGCGGAGGCCCCGCGGGGCGGACACACTATGGCTACACCTTC
16	TRBD2	TRBV14	NA	TRBJ2-5	CASSQESGRLRETQYF	TGTGCCAGCAGCCAAGAAAGCGGGAGGCTCCGAGAGACCCAGTACTTC
13	NA	TRBV7-2	NA	TRBJ1-5	CASSLDGNQPQHF	TGTGCCAGCAGCTTAGACGGTAATCAGCCCCAGCATTTT
15	NA	TRBV5-1	NA	TRBJ2-7	CASSLSAGSSYEQYF	TGCGCCAGCAGCTTGAGTGCGGGCAGCTCCTACGAGCAGTACTTC
14	NA	TRBV5-1	NA	TRBJ2-2	CASSPIPQGGELFF	TGCGCCAGCAGCCCAATTCCCCAGGGCGGGGAGCTGTTTTTT
13	TRBD1	TRBV6-5	few	TRBJ1-4	CASSSTTGGKLFF	TGTGCCAGCAGTTCAACGACAGGGGGAAAACTGTTTTTT
16	NA	TRBV6-6	few	TRBJ1-2	CASSYGVSRDPGGYTF	TGTGCCAGCAGTTATGGGGTCTCCAGAGACCCGGGAGGCTACACCTTC
17	TRBD2	TRBV7-9	NA	TRBJ2-5	CASSSPWGGVRQETQYF	TGTGCCAGCAGCTCCCCCTGGGGGGGAGTCCGCCAAGAGACCCAGTACTTC
13	NA	TRBV28	NA	TRBJ2-7	CASSLSQGYEQYF	TGTGCCAGCAGTTTATCCCAGGGCTACGAGCAGTACTTC
15	NA	TRBV7-2	once	TRBJ1-5	CASTRFNRDNQPQHF	TGTGCCAGCACCAGGTTTAACAGGGACAATCAGCCCCAGCATTTT
16	NA	TRBV5-1	NA	TRBJ2-3	CASSLVGGSGTDTQYF	TGCGCCAGCAGCTTGGTTGGTGGTTCAGGTACAGATACGCAGTATTTT
18	TRBD2	TRBV5-4	NA	TRBJ2-1	CASSTGLAGGLTRDEQFF	TGTGCCAGCAGCACAGGACTAGCGGGAGGGCTAACGAGGGATGAGCAGTTCTTC
14	NA	TRBV7-2	NA	TRBJ2-7	CASSLARSAYEQYF	TGTGCCAGCAGCTTAGCCCGCAGCGCCTACGAGCAGTACTTC
18	TRBD2	TRBV7-8	NA	TRBJ2-3	CASSLGLAGAVSTDTQYF	TGTGCCAGCAGCTTAGGTCTAGCGGGGGCCGTTAGCACAGATACGCAGTATTTT
14	NA	TRBV7-2	NA	TRBJ1-5	CASSLQGGSQPQHF	TGTGCCAGCAGCTTACAGGGTGGGTCTCAGCCCCAGCATTTT
13	NA	TRBV29-1	NA	TRBJ2-5	CSVEVQGWETQYF	TGCAGCGTTGAAGTGCAGGGGTGGGAGACCCAGTACTTC
14	TRBD2	TRBV27	NA	TRBJ2-1	CASSLGGSFNEQFF	TGTGCCAGCAGTTTAGGCGGGAGCTTTAATGAGCAGTTCTTC
13	TRBD1	TRBV19	NA	TRBJ2-7	CASSGTGAYEQYF	TGTGCCAGTAGTGGGACAGGCGCCTACGAGCAGTACTTC
12	NA	TRBV5-6	NA	TRBJ1-1	CASSLGRTEAFF	TGTGCCAGCAGCTTGGGGAGGACTGAAGCTTTCTTT
13	TRBD1	TRBV7-6	NA	TRBJ1-2	CASSAGTGKGYTF	TGTGCCAGCAGCGCCGGGACAGGGAAGGGCTACACCTTC
14	TRBD2	TRBV5-1	NA	TRBJ2-3	CASSVGLGLDTQYF	TGCGCCAGCAGCGTGGGACTAGGACTAGATACGCAGTATTTT
18	NA	TRBV7-9	NA	TRBJ1-2	CASSFGTGDWGENYGYTF	TGTGCCAGCAGCTTCGGTACCGGGGATTGGGGAGAAAACTATGGCTACACCTTC
16	TRBD1	TRBV28	NA	TRBJ1-5	CASGLPGTGVGQPQHF	TGTGCCAGCGGTTTACCCGGGACAGGGGTCGGTCAGCCCCAGCATTTT
15	NA	TRBV7-9	NA	TRBJ1-3	CSSSSRTVSGNTIYF	TGTTCCAGCAGCTCTCGGACAGTCTCTGGAAACACCATATATTTT
12	NA	TRBV5-6	once	TRBJ2-7	CASSRDSYEQYF	TGTGCCAGCAGCAGAGATAGCTACGAGCAGTACTTC
13	NA	TRBV23-1	NA	TRBJ2-5	CASSQDRQETQYF	TGCGCCAGCAGTCAAGACAGGCAAGAGACCCAGTACTTC
15	NA	TRBV11-1	once	TRBJ2-7	CASSLSGDSFYEQYF	TGTGCCAGCAGCTTAAGTGGAGACTCATTCTACGAGCAGTACTTC
15	NA	TRBV19	NA	TRBJ1-1	CASSSTWRGGTEAFF	TGTGCCAGTAGTAGTACTTGGCGAGGAGGGACTGAAGCTTTCTTT
15	NA	TRBV19	NA	TRBJ1-1	CASSIGGRVNTEAFF	TGTGCCAGTAGTATAGGGGGGAGGGTTAACACTGAAGCTTTCTTT
14	NA	TRBV6-1	few	TRBJ1-1	CASRWESLNTEAFF	TGTGCCAGCAGGTGGGAGTCATTGAACACTGAAGCTTTCTTT